This is a list of T cell receptor beta chains from one sample in a study of shared T cell receptors in the human thymus. TCRdb keeps only in-frame clones here, not all; method: immunoSEQ multiplex PCR. Found here are fewer than 700,000 clones, over 75% of them singletons; the top ten hold approximately 0.011%. The data were also submitted as part of a second study, on human thymus T cells.

Input material: thymocytes. The receptors derive from a boy under two years old with a congenital heart defect. CDR3s include the opening cysteine and the closing phenylalanine or tryptophan. A D gene is named only where the DNA matches it firmly. Expanded clones are given a class, and other clones once, few, many or no size at all.

>TRBJ2-7|TRBD1|TRBV6-5|-
TGTGCCAGCAGGCGCGCAGGACAGGGTTCGGACGAGCAGTACTTC
CASRRAGQGSDEQYF
>TRBJ1-4|-|TRBV19|-
TGTGCCAGTAGTATGACAGAGAGTTATGAAAAACTGTTTTTT
CASSMTESYEKLFF
>TRBJ2-7|TRBD2|TRBV4-3|once
TGCGCCAGCAGCCAGCGAACCGGGACTAGCCTCTACGAGCAGTACTTC
CASSQRTGTSLYEQYF
>TRBJ2-7|-|TRBV19|-
TGTGCCACCGATGGGGGGACGGACTCCTACGAGCAGTACTTC
CATDGGTDSYEQYF
>TRBJ2-3|TRBD2|TRBV9|-
TGTGCCAGCAGCGAACCGGGACTAGCGAATACAGATACGCAGTATTTT
CASSEPGLANTDTQYF
>TRBJ1-2|-|TRBV7-9|-
TGTGCCAGCGGGGAGGACTATGGCTACACCTTC
CASGEDYGYTF
>TRBJ1-2|TRBD1|TRBV9|-
TGTGCCAGCAGCGTAGGACAGGGTGGAAGCTACACCTTC
CASSVGQGGSYTF
>TRBJ2-2|-|TRBV27|-
TGTGCCAGCAGGCCAGCGGCAAACACCGGGGAGCTGTTTTTT
CASRPAANTGELFF
>TRBJ2-5|TRBD2|TRBV11-2|-
TGTGCCAGCAGCCCGGGGACTAGCGGGAGCCGGGGGGAGACCCAGTACTTC
CASSPGTSGSRGETQYF
>TRBJ2-3|TRBD2|TRBV7-2|few
TGTGCCAGCAGCACCTGGGGGGGGTGGGTAGATACGCAGTATTTT
CASSTWGGWVDTQYF
>TRBJ2-7|-|TRBV20-1|-
TGCAGTGCTACCCGGGAGCTCGAGCAGTACTTC
CSATRELEQYF
>TRBJ2-7|-|TRBV5-6|-
TGTGCCAGCAGCGGCAAGAAGGGCAGGGGCTCCTACGAGCAGTACTTC
CASSGKKGRGSYEQYF
>TRBJ1-3|-|TRBV10-3|-
TGTGCCATCAGCGACAGGAGCTCTGGAAACACCATATATTTT
CAISDRSSGNTIYF
>TRBJ1-3|-|TRBV5-1|-
TGCGCCAGCAGCTCTAGCTCTGGAAACACCATATATTTT
CASSSSSGNTIYF
>TRBJ2-2|-|TRBV27|few
TGTGCCAGCAGTTCGACTCGAAGGTGGTCCGGGGAGCTGTTTTTT
CASSSTRRWSGELFF
>TRBJ2-7|-|TRBV27|-
TGTGCCAGCACCTCAAAGCGGGACAGGCACCTCTACGAGCAGTACTTC
CASTSKRDRHLYEQYF
>TRBJ2-7|TRBD2|TRBV6-1|-
TGTGCCAGCATTGGGACTAGCGTATCCTACGAGCAGTACTTC
CASIGTSVSYEQYF
>TRBJ2-7|-|TRBV21-1|-
TGTGCCAGCGTACCTAGCGGGAGCGAGTACGAGCAGTACTTC
CASVPSGSEYEQYF
>TRBJ2-7|TRBD2|TRBV4-2|-
TGTGCCAGCAGCCAAGATCCTTCGGGAGGGGACGACGAGCAGTACTTC
CASSQDPSGGDDEQYF
>TRBJ2-6|TRBD2|TRBV28|-
TGTGCCAGCAGTTTTAGCGGGAGGGGGAAGGTTGGGGCCAACGTCCTGACTTTC
CASSFSGRGKVGANVLTF
>TRBJ2-5|TRBD2|TRBV4-3|-
TGCGCCAGCAGCCAGTACCTCGCGGGAGGGCCCCTCCAAGAGACCCAGTACTTC
CASSQYLAGGPLQETQYF
>TRBJ2-5|TRBD1|TRBV7-2|-
TGTGCCAGCAGTGTGACAGGGTGTAGGGGAATGGAGACCCAGTACTTC
CASSVTGCRGMETQYF
>TRBJ1-5|TRBD1|TRBV2|-
TGTGCCAGCAGATCACGGGACAGGGGTCATCAGCCCCAGCATTTT
CASRSRDRGHQPQHF
>TRBJ1-2|TRBD1|TRBV18|-
TGTGCCAGCTCACCACCGGGACAGGGAGATGGCTACACCTTC
CASSPPGQGDGYTF
>TRBJ2-7|TRBD2|TRBV5-6|once
TGTGCCAGCAGCTTGGGACTAGCGGGATCTAACGAGCAGTACTTC
CASSLGLAGSNEQYF
>TRBJ2-6|-|TRBV4-2|-
TGTGCCAGCAGCCCGGGTCAGGGGGGCGGGGCCAACGTCCTGACTTTC
CASSPGQGGGANVLTF
>TRBJ1-1|TRBD1|TRBV30|-
TGTGCCTGGAGTGTGATGGGGACAGGGTACACTGAAGCTTTCTTT
CAWSVMGTGYTEAFF
>TRBJ2-1|TRBD2|TRBV6-5|-
TGTGCCAGCAGTTCCCGGGACTATAGGGACAATGAGCAGTTCTTC
CASSSRDYRDNEQFF
>TRBJ2-5|TRBD2|TRBV18|-
TGTGCCAGCTCACCACCCAATGTCGAGCGGGGAAGTAGGGAGACCCAGTACTTC
CASSPPNVERGSRETQYF
>TRBJ1-3|-|TRBV2|-
TGTGCCAGGGATCTGGACAGTCACCCTGGAAACACCATATATTTT
CARDLDSHPGNTIYF
>TRBJ2-3|TRBD2|TRBV15|-
TGTGCCACCAGCAGCCACCGACGCCTGGGTTGGGAGCGGGATAGGGGCACAGATACGCAGTATTTT
CATSSHRRLGWERDRGTDTQYF
>TRBJ2-7|-|TRBV11-2|-
TGTGCCAGCAGCTTAGGGCCGAGCAAGGTGGGAGGTTCCTACGAGCAGTACTTC
CASSLGPSKVGGSYEQYF
>TRBJ2-7|-|TRBV11-3|-
TGTGCCAGCAGCTTACCACACAGCGGGTGGGGCTCCTACGAGCAGTACTTC
CASSLPHSGWGSYEQYF
>TRBJ2-5|TRBD1|TRBV25-1|-
TGTGCCAGCAGTACGGGACAGGATCGGCAAGAGACCCAGTACTTC
CASSTGQDRQETQYF
>TRBJ2-1|TRBD2|TRBV27|-
TGTGCCAGCAGCGCCAGCGGGAGACCCTACAATGAGCAGTTCTTC
CASSASGRPYNEQFF
>TRBJ1-2|TRBD1|TRBV7-9|-
TGTGCCAGCAGCCGGGAGGGACAGGGGGGCGCGATTAACTATGGCTACACCTTC
CASSREGQGGAINYGYTF
>TRBJ2-1|-|TRBV2|-
TGTGCCAGCATGTCGAGGGCCGCCGGGTTCTTC
CASMSRAAGFF
>TRBJ2-7|-|TRBV11-3|-
TGTGCCAGCAGCCCCCCTGACACCTCCTACGAGCAGTACTTC
CASSPPDTSYEQYF
>TRBJ1-1|-|TRBV29-1|once
TGCAGCGTTGAAGTGCGGGGTAGGGACGTCACTGAAGCTTTCTTT
CSVEVRGRDVTEAFF
>TRBJ2-1|TRBD2|TRBV6-4|-
TGTGCCAGCAGTGAGATTTCGGGGACTAGCGGGAGGAATGAGCAGTTCTTC
CASSEISGTSGRNEQFF
>TRBJ2-2|-|TRBV9|-
TGTGCCAGCAGCGTAGGCCCATTTCGGTTCAGCGGACCCTTGACCGGGGAGCTGTTTTTT
CASSVGPFRFSGPLTGELFF
>TRBJ2-7|-|TRBV5-4|once
TGTGCCAGCAGCCCCGGGGCGGGGGCTGAATTCTACGAGCAGTACTTC
CASSPGAGAEFYEQYF
>TRBJ2-7|TRBD2|TRBV15|-
TGTGCCACCAGCAGAGAGGGACTAGCGGGAGGGCGGTTCCACGAGCAGTACTTC
CATSREGLAGGRFHEQYF
>TRBJ2-7|TRBD2|TRBV28|-
TGTGCCAGCAGTTCCCACCCTAGCGGGCCCCCCTACGAGCAGTACTTC
CASSSHPSGPPYEQYF
>TRBJ1-5|-|TRBV7-2|-
TGTGCCAGCAGCCACACAGGGTTGGAGGATCAGCCCCAGCATTTT
CASSHTGLEDQPQHF
>TRBJ1-3|-|TRBV29-1|-
TGCAGCGTGGGACAAACGATTGGAAACACCATATATTTT
CSVGQTIGNTIYF
>TRBJ2-7|-|TRBV7-2|-
TGTGCCAGCAGCTTAGCGAGGGGGAGACTACCCCCGGCCGAGCAGTACTTC
CASSLARGRLPPAEQYF
>TRBJ1-2|TRBD1|TRBV4-3|-
TGCGCCAGCAGCCAACACTCCACCGGGACAGATGGCTACACCTTC
CASSQHSTGTDGYTF
>TRBJ2-7|-|TRBV7-9|-
TGTGCCAGCAGCCATGGGAGACCGCTAGAAACTAACGAGCAGTACTTC
CASSHGRPLETNEQYF